The T cell receptor (beta chain) described here comes from a study of blood T cells in healthy people across ages. Donor samples were obtained from healthy Caucasian individuals from Russia, aged about 6 to 95. Researchers report isolating at least 6.5 million PBMCs per sample. The CDR3 runs 14 residues. The V gene lost 0 bases and the J gene lost 8 bases, with 11 bases spanning the gap. Germline CDR1 SEHNR, CDR2 FQNEAQ (reference sequence). For this clonotype: What it recognizes is unknown.

Findings of the study overall: Per million T cells, the diversity of TCR beta decreased roughly linearly as age advanced. PBMCs went unsorted, and a conclusive naive versus antigen-experienced comparison was therefore prevented.

The use of a sample-barcoded 5' primer and a J-beta primer mix characterized a second PCR of about 7 to 12 cycles. TCRdb redid the calling of the 5' RACE reads with MiXCR, one entry per CDR3 protein. Here the sample spans roughly 1,800,000 distinct CDR3 sequences, about 49% being singletons. The receptor's source is a woman between 40 and 55 years old in good health. This chain connects TRBV7-9 to TRBJ2-1; D possibly matches TRBD1 or TRBD2 (5 bases each). Sequenced input: blood. The CDR3 protein is CASSLARVGDEQFF. CDR3 DNA: TGTGCCAGCAGCTTAGCCAGGGTGGGGGATGAGCAGTTCTTC.